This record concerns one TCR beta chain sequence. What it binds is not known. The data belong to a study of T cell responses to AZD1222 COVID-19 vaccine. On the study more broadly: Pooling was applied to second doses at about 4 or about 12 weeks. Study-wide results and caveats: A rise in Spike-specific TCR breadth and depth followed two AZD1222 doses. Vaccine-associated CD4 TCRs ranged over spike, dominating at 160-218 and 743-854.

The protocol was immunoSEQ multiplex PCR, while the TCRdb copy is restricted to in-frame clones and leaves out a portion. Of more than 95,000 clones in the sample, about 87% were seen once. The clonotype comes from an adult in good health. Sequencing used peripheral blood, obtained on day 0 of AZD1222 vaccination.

CDR3 DNA: TGTGCCAGCAGCCTCCGCGCGCCCATGCAGCCTAGGGATGAGCAGTTCTTC. It translates to CASSLRAPMQPRDEQFF. The genes are TRBV6-2 or TRBV6-3 and TRBJ2-1; D is unclear. Deletions cut 6 bases from V and 8 bases from J, with 26 bases between. Germline V CDR1 and CDR2: MNHEY, SVGEGT. The CDR3 runs to 17 residues.